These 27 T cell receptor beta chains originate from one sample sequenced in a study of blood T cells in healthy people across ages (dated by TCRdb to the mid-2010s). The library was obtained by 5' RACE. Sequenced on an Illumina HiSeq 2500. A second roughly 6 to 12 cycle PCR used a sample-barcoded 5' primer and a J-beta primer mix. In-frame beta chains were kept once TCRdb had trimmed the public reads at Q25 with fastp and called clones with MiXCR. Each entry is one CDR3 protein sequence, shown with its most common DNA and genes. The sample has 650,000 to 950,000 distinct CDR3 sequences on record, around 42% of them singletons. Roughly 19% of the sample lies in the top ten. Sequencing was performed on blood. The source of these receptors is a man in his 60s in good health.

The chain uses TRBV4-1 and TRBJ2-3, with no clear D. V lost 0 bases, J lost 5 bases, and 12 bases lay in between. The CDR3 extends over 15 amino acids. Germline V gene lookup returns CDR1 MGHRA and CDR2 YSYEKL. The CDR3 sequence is CASSQDGPRRDTQYF. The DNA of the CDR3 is TGCGCCAGCAGCCAAGATGGCCCCCGGCGAGATACGCAGTATTTT.

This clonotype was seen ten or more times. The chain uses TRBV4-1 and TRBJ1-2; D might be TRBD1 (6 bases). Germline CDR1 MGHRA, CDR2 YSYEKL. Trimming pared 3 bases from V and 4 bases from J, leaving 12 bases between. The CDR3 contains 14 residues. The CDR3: CASSHTQGSYGYTF. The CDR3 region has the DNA TGCGCCAGCAGCCATACACAGGGTTCCTATGGCTACACCTTC.

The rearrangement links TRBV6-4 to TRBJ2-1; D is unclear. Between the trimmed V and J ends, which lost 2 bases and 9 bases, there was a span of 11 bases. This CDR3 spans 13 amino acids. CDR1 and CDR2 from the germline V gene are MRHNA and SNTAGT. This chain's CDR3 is CASSDRSNGEQFF. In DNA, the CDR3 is TGTGCCAGCAGTGACCGCAGTAACGGTGAGCAGTTCTTC.

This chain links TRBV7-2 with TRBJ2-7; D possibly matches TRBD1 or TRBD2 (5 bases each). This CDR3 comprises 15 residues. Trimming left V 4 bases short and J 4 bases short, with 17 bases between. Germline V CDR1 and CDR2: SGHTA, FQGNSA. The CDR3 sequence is CASSSGPGTKYEQYF. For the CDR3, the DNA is TGTGCCAGCAGCTCCGGCCCGGGGACCAAGTACGAGCAGTACTTC.

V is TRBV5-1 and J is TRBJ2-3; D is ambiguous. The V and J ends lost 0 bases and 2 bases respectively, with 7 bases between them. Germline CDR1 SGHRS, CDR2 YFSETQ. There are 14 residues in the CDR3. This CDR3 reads CASSLGTFTDTQYF. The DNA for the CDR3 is TGCGCCAGCAGCTTGGGCACCTTCACAGATACGCAGTATTTT.

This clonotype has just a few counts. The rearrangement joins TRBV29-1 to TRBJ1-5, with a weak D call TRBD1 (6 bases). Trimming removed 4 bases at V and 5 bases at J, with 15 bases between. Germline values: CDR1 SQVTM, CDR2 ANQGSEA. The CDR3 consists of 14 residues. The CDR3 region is CSVVGGGADQPQHF. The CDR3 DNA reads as TGCAGCGTTGTGGGGGGGGGCGCGGATCAGCCCCAGCATTTT. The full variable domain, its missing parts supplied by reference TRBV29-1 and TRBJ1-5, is SAVISQKPSRDICQRGTSLTIQCQVDSQVTMMFWYRQQPGQSLTLIATANQGSEATYESGFVIDKFPISRPNLTFSTLTVSNMSPEDSSIYLCSVVGGGADQPQHFGDGTRLSIL.

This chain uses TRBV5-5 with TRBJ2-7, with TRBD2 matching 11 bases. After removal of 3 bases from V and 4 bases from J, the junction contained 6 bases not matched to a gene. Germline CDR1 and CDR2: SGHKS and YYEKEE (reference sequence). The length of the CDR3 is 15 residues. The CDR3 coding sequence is TGTGCCAGCAGCTCTAGCGGGGGGAGTACTTACGAGCAGTACTTC. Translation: CASSSSGGSTYEQYF.

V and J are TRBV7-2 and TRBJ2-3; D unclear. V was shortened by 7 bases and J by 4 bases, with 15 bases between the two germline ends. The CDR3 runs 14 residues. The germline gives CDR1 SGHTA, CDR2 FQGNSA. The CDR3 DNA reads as TGTGCCAGCACCCAGACTGGGGTCGCAGATACGCAGTATTTT. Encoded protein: CASTQTGVADTQYF.

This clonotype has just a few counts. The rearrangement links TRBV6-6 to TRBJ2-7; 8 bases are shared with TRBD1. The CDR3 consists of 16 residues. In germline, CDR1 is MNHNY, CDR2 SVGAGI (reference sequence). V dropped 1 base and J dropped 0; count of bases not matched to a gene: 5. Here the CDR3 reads CASSYLTGVNSYEQYF. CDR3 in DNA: TGTGCCAGCAGTTACTTGACAGGGGTCAACTCCTACGAGCAGTACTTC.

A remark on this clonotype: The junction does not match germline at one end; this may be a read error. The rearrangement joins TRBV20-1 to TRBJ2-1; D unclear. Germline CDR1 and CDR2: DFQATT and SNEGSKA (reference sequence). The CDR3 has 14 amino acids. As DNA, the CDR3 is TGCAGTGCAAAATACTGGGGTGCCTACAATGAGCGGTTCTTC. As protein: CSAKYWGAYNERFF.

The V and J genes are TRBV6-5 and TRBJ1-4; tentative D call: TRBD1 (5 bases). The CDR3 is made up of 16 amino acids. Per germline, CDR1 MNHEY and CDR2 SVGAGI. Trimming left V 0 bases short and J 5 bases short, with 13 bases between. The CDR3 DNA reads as TGTGCCAGCAGTTACTCGGGGCTCGGGGGAAATGAAAAACTGTTTTTT. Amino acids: CASSYSGLGGNEKLFF.

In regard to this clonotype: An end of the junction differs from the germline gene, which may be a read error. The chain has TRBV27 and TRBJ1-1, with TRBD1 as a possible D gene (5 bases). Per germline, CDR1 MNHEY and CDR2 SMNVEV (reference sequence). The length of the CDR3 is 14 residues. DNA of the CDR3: TGTGCCAGCAGTTTCGGGACGGGGAACTCTGAAGCTTTCTTT. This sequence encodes CASSFGTGNSEAFF.

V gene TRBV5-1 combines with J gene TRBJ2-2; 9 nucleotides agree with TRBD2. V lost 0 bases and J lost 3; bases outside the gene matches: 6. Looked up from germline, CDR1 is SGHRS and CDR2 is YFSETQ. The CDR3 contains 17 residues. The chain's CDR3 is CASSLVPGLADTGELFF. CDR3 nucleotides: TGCGCCAGCAGCTTGGTTCCGGGACTAGCCGACACCGGGGAGCTGTTTTTT.

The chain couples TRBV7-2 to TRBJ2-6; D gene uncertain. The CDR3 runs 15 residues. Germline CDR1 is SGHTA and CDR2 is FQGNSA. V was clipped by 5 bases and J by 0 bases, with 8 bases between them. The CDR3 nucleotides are TGTGCCAGCAGCCTCTATTACTCTGGGGCCAACGTCCTGACTTTC. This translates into CASSLYYSGANVLTF.

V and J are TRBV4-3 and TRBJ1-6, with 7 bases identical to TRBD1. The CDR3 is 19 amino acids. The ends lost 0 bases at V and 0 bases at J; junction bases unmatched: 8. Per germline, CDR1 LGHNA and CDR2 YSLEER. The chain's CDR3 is CASSQDLTGPSSYNSPLHF. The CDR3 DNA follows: TGCGCCAGCAGCCAAGATCTGACAGGGCCGAGCTCCTATAATTCACCCCTCCACTTT.

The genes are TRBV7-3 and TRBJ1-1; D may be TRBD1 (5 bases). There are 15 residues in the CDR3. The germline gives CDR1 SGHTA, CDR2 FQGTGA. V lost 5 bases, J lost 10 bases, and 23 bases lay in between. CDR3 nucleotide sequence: TGTGCCAGCAGCCCCAGCGGGGCACTGAACGCTGGAGCTTTCTTT. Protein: CASSPSGALNAGAFF.

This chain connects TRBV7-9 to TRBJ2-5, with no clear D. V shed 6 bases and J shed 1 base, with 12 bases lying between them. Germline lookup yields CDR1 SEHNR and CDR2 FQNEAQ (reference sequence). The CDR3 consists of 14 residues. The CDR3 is CASSSPRSQETQYF. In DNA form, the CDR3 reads TGTGCCAGCAGTTCCCCCCGGAGCCAAGAGACCCAGTACTTC.

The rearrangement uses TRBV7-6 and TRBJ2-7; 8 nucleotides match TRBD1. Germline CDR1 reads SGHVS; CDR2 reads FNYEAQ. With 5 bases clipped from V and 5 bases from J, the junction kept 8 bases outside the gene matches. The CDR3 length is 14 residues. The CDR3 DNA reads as TGTGCCAGCAGCGTCGGACAGGGAACCCACGAGCAGTACTTC. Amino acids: CASSVGQGTHEQYF.

DNA of the CDR3: TGCGCCAGCAGCCCCCGACAGGGAGCAGCCTACGAGCAGTACTTC. Protein product: CASSPRQGAAYEQYF. The gene calls are TRBV5-1 and TRBJ2-7; 7 bases are shared with TRBD1. This CDR3 has 15 residues. CDR1 SGHRS and CDR2 YFSETQ come from the germline V gene. V was pared by 4 bases and J by 2 bases, with 9 bases of the junction left unmatched.

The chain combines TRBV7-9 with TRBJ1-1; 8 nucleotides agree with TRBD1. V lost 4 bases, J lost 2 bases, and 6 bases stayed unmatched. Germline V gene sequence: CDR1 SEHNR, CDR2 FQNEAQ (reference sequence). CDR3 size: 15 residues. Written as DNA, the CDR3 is TGTGCCAGCAGCTATAAGGACAGGGTCAACACTGAAGCTTTCTTT. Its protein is CASSYKDRVNTEAFF.

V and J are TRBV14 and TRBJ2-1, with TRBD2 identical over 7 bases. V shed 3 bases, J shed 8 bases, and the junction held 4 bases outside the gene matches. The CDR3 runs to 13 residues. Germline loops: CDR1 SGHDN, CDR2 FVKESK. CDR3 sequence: CASSQRGSYEQFF. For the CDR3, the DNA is TGTGCCAGCAGCCAGCGGGGGAGTTATGAGCAGTTCTTC.

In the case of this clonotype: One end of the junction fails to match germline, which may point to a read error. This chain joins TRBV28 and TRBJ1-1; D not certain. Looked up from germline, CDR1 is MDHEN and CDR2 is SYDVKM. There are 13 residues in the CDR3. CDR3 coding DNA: TGTACCAGCAACTGGATGATGAACACTGAAGCTTTCTTT. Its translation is CTSNWMMNTEAFF.

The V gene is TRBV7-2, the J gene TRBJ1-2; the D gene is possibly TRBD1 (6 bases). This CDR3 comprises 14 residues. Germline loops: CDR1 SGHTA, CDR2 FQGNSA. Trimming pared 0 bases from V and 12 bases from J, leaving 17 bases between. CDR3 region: CASSLAHRGGGHTF. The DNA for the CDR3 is TGTGCCAGCAGCTTAGCGCATAGGGGTGGGGGCCACACCTTC.

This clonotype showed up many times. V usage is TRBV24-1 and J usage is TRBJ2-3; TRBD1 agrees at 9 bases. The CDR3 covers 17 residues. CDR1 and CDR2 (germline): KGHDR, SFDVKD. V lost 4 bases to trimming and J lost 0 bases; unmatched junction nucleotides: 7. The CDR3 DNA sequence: TGTGCCACCAGTGACCGGACAGGGGCCCTTAGCACAGATACGCAGTATTTT. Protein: CATSDRTGALSTDTQYF.

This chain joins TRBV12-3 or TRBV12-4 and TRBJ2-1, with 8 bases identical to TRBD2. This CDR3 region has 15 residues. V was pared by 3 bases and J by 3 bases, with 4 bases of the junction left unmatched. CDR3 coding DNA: TGTGCCAGCAGTTTTGAGAGCGGGGGCTACAATGAGCAGTTCTTC. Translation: CASSFESGGYNEQFF.

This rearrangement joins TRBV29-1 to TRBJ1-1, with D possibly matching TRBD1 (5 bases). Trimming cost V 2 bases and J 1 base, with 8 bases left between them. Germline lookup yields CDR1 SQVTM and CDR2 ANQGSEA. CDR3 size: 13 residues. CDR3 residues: CSVEKGQNTEAFF. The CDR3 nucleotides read TGCAGCGTTGAAAAGGGGCAGAACACTGAAGCTTTCTTT.

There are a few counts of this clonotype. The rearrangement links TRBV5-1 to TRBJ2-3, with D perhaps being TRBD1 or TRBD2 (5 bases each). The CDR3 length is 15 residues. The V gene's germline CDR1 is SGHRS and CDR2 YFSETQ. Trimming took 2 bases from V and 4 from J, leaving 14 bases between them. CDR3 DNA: TGCGCCAGCAGCTTAGGGTGGCAGGGAGCAGATACGCAGTATTTT. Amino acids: CASSLGWQGADTQYF.